This TCR beta chain was captured by sequencing in a study of Ad26.COV2.S vaccination and SARS-CoV-2 variants. CDR1 and CDR2 (germline): MNHNS, SASEGT. The CDR3 length is 13 residues. V trimming: 2 bases; J trimming: 10 bases; junction bases outside the gene matches: 3. Generated by immunoSEQ multiplex PCR, the TCRdb table keeps only in-frame clones and is missing some. The sample shows about 350,000 clones, approximately 90% of them seen only once. This clone has a handful of counts. The antigen remains unidentified. General study results and limits: Compared with placebo recipients, vaccine recipients had higher spike-specific TCR breadth. Those who received vaccine or placebo ended up with similar non-spike TCR breadth. It is possible that the TCR breadth and depth analyses underestimated the total T cell responses.

Here the sequenced sample was peripheral blood, taken after recovery from COVID-19. The V call is TRBV6-1, the J call TRBJ2-3, with TRBD2 matching 10 bases. The TCR comes from a human donor who had recovered from COVID-19. CDR3 coding DNA: TGTGCCAGCAGTGAACCTAGCGGGGGTGCGCAGTATTTT. Translating it yields CASSEPSGGAQYF.